Below, one T cell receptor (beta chain) is given with its context. The J segment lost 8 bases and the V segment lost 3 bases, leaving 9 bases of the junction unmatched. Germline V gene lookup returns CDR1 LGHDT and CDR2 YNNKEL (reference sequence). The CDR3 is 14 residues long. This entry is derived from a study of blood T cell repertoires in COVID-19. Whole-study context: Samples taken during acute and convalescent COVID-19 were collected in the United States, Italy and Spain. The cDNA or gDNA used as material had been derived from T cells, B-cell-depleted T cells, or PBMCs.

Original handling: Counts of nucleated cells, estimated from reference gene primer amplification, were obtained. Generated by immunoSEQ multiplex PCR, the TCRdb table keeps only in-frame clones and is missing some. V and J calls and clone size come straight from that table; D and trimming were deduced from the DNA. The sample yields 90,000 to 120,000 clones, more than 85% seen once. Source material: peripheral blood. This receptor was obtained from a man aged 55-75 years with acute or convalescent COVID-19. This chain joins TRBV3-1 (or the pseudogene TRBV3-2) and TRBJ1-2; TRBD1 agrees at 7 bases. CDR3 nucleotides: TGTGCCAGCAGCCAGACAGGGAACACGGGCGGCTACACCTTC. It translates to CASSQTGNTGGYTF.